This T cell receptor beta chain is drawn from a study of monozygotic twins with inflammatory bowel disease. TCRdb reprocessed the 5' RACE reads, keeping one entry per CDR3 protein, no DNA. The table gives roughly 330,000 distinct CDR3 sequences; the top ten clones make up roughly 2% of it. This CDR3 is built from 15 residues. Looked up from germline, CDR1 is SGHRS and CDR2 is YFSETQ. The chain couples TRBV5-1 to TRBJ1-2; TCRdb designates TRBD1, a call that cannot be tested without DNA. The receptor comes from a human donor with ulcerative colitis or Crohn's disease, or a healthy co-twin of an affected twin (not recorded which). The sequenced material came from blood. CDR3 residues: CASSAQGFGNYGYTF.